This TCR beta chain is drawn from a study of blood T cell repertoires in COVID-19. Study-wide context: Donors in the United States, Italy and Spain gave samples during acute or convalescent COVID-19. In each case, the material was cDNA or gDNA derived from T cells, B-cell-depleted T cells, or PBMCs.

Original data processing: For nucleated cells, counts were estimated from reference gene primer amplification. TCRdb's copy holds only in-frame clones and misses some; the assay was immunoSEQ multiplex PCR. Clone size and the V and J calls come from that table; the DNA yielded D and trimming. The sample has fewer than 700,000 clones, roughly 91% seen once. CDR3 length: 11 residues. Germline CDR1 is DFQATT and CDR2 is SNEGSKA (reference sequence). Followed longitudinally, the Seattle patients had been enrolled during active infection. Sequenced: peripheral blood. The sequence derives from a woman in her 50s with COVID-19, enrolled during active disease. The chain joins TRBV20-1 to TRBJ2-7, with D perhaps matching TRBD2 (7 bases). CDR3 DNA: TGCAGCATCGGGGGGCCCTACGAGCAGTACTTC. Encoded protein: CSIGGPYEQYF.